These 27 T cell receptor beta chains were all obtained from the same sample, sequenced in a study of T cell repertoires in cytomegalovirus infection. For these TCRs, the target antigens are not known. TCRdb reprocessed the reads via MiXCR and lists one record per CDR3 protein. The sample shows about 830,000 distinct CDR3 sequences, approximately 32% of them seen only once. The sequences come from cultured CD8+ T cells from PBMCs, collected from culture after CMV antigen stimulation. These receptor sequences come from a human donor in good health (CMV status not recorded). Some clones in this sample may be carry-over from other donors' samples.

In its sample, this clonotype was seen many times. CDR3 bases: TGTGCCAGCAAGGGACAAAATCAGCCCCAGCATTTT. Its translation: CASKGQNQPQHF. This rearrangement joins TRBV12-3 or TRBV12-4 to TRBJ1-5, with D maybe TRBD1 (6 bases). The CDR3 covers 12 residues. The V end lost 7 bases, the J end lost 4 bases, and 8 bases lay between the germline ends.

The gene calls are TRBV27 and TRBJ1-4; D is possibly TRBD1 (5 bases). Trimming left V 7 bases short and J 7 bases short, with 10 bases between. The CDR3 spans 12 residues. The germline gives CDR1 MNHEY, CDR2 SMNVEV (reference sequence). The DNA of the CDR3 is TGTGCCAGCACCAGGGTGGGTGAAAAACTGTTTTTT. It specifies CASTRVGEKLFF.

This chain connects TRBV27 to TRBJ2-3; TRBD2 is a possible D gene (5 bases). The V end was cut by 0 bases, the J end by 5 bases, with 9 bases between. This CDR3 has 14 amino acids. From germline, CDR1 is MNHEY and CDR2 SMNVEV (reference sequence). CDR3 loop: CASSLSPGLDTQYF. In DNA, the CDR3 is TGTGCCAGCAGTTTATCCCCGGGGTTAGATACGCAGTATTTT.

This clonotype was counted ten times or more. CDR3 in DNA: TGTGCCAGCACCCTCCGGACGGGGGAGCTGTTTTTT. This gives the protein CASTLRTGELFF. V and J are TRBV7-2 and TRBJ2-2, with no clear D. The V gene lost 7 bases and the J gene lost 8 bases, with 11 bases spanning the gap. Germline V gives CDR1 SGHTA, CDR2 FQGNSA. CDR3 length equals 12 residues.

A word on this clonotype: One end of the junction varies from germline; a read error may be responsible. The chain has TRBV7-6 and TRBJ1-5; no definite D call. The CDR3 totals 14 residues. Per the germline V gene, CDR1 is SGHVS and CDR2 is FNYEAQ. The CDR3 here is CASSPATEDQPQQF. The CDR3 DNA reads as TGTGCCAGCAGCCCAGCGACTGAAGATCAGCCCCAGCAATTT.

At least ten counts were recorded for this clonotype. The CDR3 here is CASSLGLAGAQIQETQYF. CDR3 nucleotides: TGTGCCAGCAGCTTAGGTCTAGCGGGAGCACAGATTCAAGAGACCCAGTACTTC. The chain combines TRBV7-8 with TRBJ2-5, with 10 positions matching TRBD2. CDR3 length equals 18 residues. V lost 1 base to trimming and J lost 2 bases; unmatched junction nucleotides: 10. Germline V gives CDR1 SGHVS, CDR2 FQNEAQ.

The chain joins TRBV13 to TRBJ2-3, with D perhaps matching TRBD2 (7 bases). In germline, CDR1 is PRHDT, CDR2 FYEKMQ (reference sequence). This CDR3 region has 17 residues. With 5 bases removed from V and 3 bases from J, the gap between germline ends came to 21 bases. In nucleotides, the CDR3 is TGTGCCAGCAGCCCTCGTTCCCGGGGGGCCTCTACAGATACGCAGTATTTT. It codes for CASSPRSRGASTDTQYF.

A few counts support this clonotype. The V gene is TRBV11-3, the J gene TRBJ2-3; TRBD2 might be the D (5 bases). Germline loops: CDR1 SGHNT, CDR2 YENEEA. Between the trimmed V and J ends, which lost 2 bases and 2 bases, there was a span of 11 bases. The CDR3 consists of 15 residues. In DNA, the CDR3 is TGTGCCAGCAGCTTATCTAGCAGATACACAGATACGCAGTATTTT. This translates into CASSLSSRYTDTQYF.

This clonotype has ten or more counts. The V call is TRBV7-2, the J call TRBJ1-2; 10 nucleotides agree with TRBD1. V gave up 6 bases and J gave up 5 bases; unmatched junction bases: 18. This CDR3 has 18 residues. In germline, CDR1 is SGHTA, CDR2 FQGNSA. CDR3 sequence (DNA): TGTGCCAGCAGTTACCCAATCGCCGGGACAGGGGCAGATTATGGCTACACCTTC. This sequence encodes CASSYPIAGTGADYGYTF.

This clonotype appeared a few times. The chain employs TRBV4-1 and TRBJ1-5; 7 bases align to TRBD1. This CDR3 spans 15 amino acids. With V trimmed by 1 base and J by 7 bases, 7 bases remained unmatched. Germline-derived CDR1 and CDR2 are MGHRA and YSYEKL. CDR3 loop: CASSQVGDRAQPQHF. The DNA of the CDR3 is TGCGCCAGCAGCCAAGTAGGAGACAGGGCCCAGCCCCAGCATTTT.

Only a few counts were recorded for this clonotype. This sequence joins TRBV6-5 and TRBJ2-2; 7 nucleotides match TRBD1. V lost 2 bases, J lost 4 bases, and 10 bases stayed unmatched. Germline V gene data show CDR1 as MNHEY and CDR2 as SVGAGI. The CDR3 totals 17 residues. CDR3 sequence: CASSYGGRGPGTGELFF. CDR3 coding DNA: TGTGCCAGCAGTTACGGCGGTAGGGGGCCGGGCACCGGGGAGCTGTTTTTT.

By share, this clonotype counts as medium-sized. The chain has TRBV7-8 and TRBJ1-2, with 7 bases matching TRBD1. The CDR3 sequence is 14 residues long. Trimming at V came to 1 base and at J to 5 bases, leaving 4 bases not matched to a gene. Germline-derived CDR1 and CDR2 are SGHVS and FQNEAQ. CDR3: CASSLGGTAYGYTF. CDR3 DNA sequence: TGTGCCAGCAGCTTAGGCGGGACAGCGTATGGCTACACCTTC.

J is TRBJ1-2 and V is TRBV12-5; tentatively, D is TRBD1 (5 bases). CDR1 LGHNT and CDR2 FRNRAP come from the germline V gene. CDR3 length: 12 residues. Deletions cut 7 bases from V and 8 bases from J, with 14 bases between. Written as DNA, the CDR3 is TGTGCTAGTGTCCTGGAGAGGGGAGGCTACACCTTC. This gives the protein CASVLERGGYTF.

The J gene is TRBJ2-7, the V gene TRBV7-9; D is perhaps TRBD1 (6 bases). The V gene lost 8 bases and the J gene lost 2 bases, with 16 bases spanning the gap. Germline V gene data show CDR1 as SEHNR and CDR2 as FQNEAQ (reference sequence). There are 14 residues in the CDR3. CDR3 bases: TGTGCCAGCCGGGGACATCTAAGAACCTACGAGCAGTACTTC. It encodes CASRGHLRTYEQYF.

This chain joins TRBV5-4 and TRBJ2-3, with 9 bases matching TRBD2. CDR3 length equals 16 residues. Trimming at V came to 1 base and at J to 4 bases, leaving 7 bases not matched to a gene. Germline loops: CDR1 SGHNT, CDR2 YYREEE (reference sequence). Here the CDR3 reads CASSLMAGGPADTQYF. Here the CDR3 DNA reads TGTGCCAGCAGCTTGATGGCGGGGGGGCCGGCAGATACGCAGTATTTT.

This clonotype has at least ten counts. The chain carries TRBV7-2 and TRBJ1-1; D is ambiguous. The CDR3 totals 15 residues. The V gene's germline CDR1 is SGHTA and CDR2 FQGNSA. The ends were cut back, 0 bases at V and 6 bases at J, with 14 bases in the middle. CDR3 sequence reads: CASSLAGSKYSEAFF. In DNA, the CDR3 is TGTGCCAGCAGCTTAGCCGGGTCGAAGTACTCTGAAGCTTTCTTT.

The CDR3 spells CATSRDLLPRDSTYGYTF. For the CDR3, the DNA is TGTGCCACCAGCAGAGATCTCCTACCTCGAGACAGTACTTATGGCTACACCTTC. The chain uses TRBV15 and TRBJ1-2, with a possible D match to TRBD1 (5 bases). CDR3 length: 18 amino acids. Trimming cost V 0 bases and J 5 bases, with 22 bases left between them. The V gene's germline CDR1 is LNHNV and CDR2 YYDKDF (reference sequence).

This clonotype came up a few times. The chain recombines TRBV19 with TRBJ1-2; 8 bases line up with TRBD1. This CDR3 has 15 residues. Germline values: CDR1 LNHDA, CDR2 SQIVND (reference sequence). Germline trimming cut 3 bases from V and 7 bases from J; bases unmatched to any gene: 10. CDR3 DNA sequence: TGTGCCAGTAGTATTACCAGGGGGCGATCTGGTGGCTACACCTTC. This encodes CASSITRGRSGGYTF.

CDR3 DNA: TGCGCCAGCAGCCCTCTAACTAGCGGAGTCTACGAGCAGTACTTC. It specifies CASSPLTSGVYEQYF. The chain employs TRBV4-1 and TRBJ2-7; TRBD2 agrees at 8 bases. Germline V CDR1 and CDR2: MGHRA, YSYEKL. The CDR3 has 15 amino acids. With V trimmed by 4 bases and J by 3 bases, 8 bases remained unmatched.

The chain uses TRBV24-1 and TRBJ2-3; 8 bases match TRBD1. V lost 1 base to trimming and J lost 2 bases; unmatched junction nucleotides: 16. The CDR3 sequence is 20 residues long. The germline V gene encodes CDR1 KGHDR and CDR2 SFDVKD. The CDR3 DNA reads TGTGCCACCAGTGATTTAGGGTTGACTCAGGGGGCCGCCTTCACAGATACGCAGTATTTT. Translation gives CATSDLGLTQGAAFTDTQYF.

DNA for the CDR3: TGTGCCATCAGTGAGACGGGACAGATTTTTTCCATCGCAACTAATGAAAAACTGTTTTTT. Its translation is CAISETGQIFSIATNEKLFF. V is TRBV10-3 and J is TRBJ1-4; TRBD1 aligns across 7 bases. The CDR3 loop spans 20 amino acids. V lost 2 bases, J lost 0 bases, and 15 bases stayed unmatched. The V gene's germline CDR1 is ENHRY and CDR2 SYGVKD.

This rearrangement joins TRBV7-6 to TRBJ2-3; 9 positions match TRBD2. The V gene's germline CDR1 is SGHVS and CDR2 FNYEAQ. The trim removed 3 bases at V and 6 bases at J, leaving 10 bases unmatched. The CDR3 length is 16 residues. CDR3 in amino acids: CASSFRRGGAKDTQYF. The CDR3, as DNA: TGTGCCAGCAGCTTTAGGCGCGGGGGGGCGAAGGATACGCAGTATTTT. The whole variable domain, filled in from reference TRBV7-6 and TRBJ2-3, reads GAGVSQSPRYKVTKRGQDVALRCDPISGHVSLYWYRQALGQGPEFLTYFNYEAQQDKSGLPNDRFSAERPEGSISTLTIQRTEQRDSAMYRCASSFRRGGAKDTQYFGPGTRLTVL.

This chain uses TRBV6-2 or TRBV6-3 with TRBJ2-5; D is perhaps TRBD1 (7 bases). Germline-derived CDR1 and CDR2 are MNHEY and SVGEGT. The length of the CDR3 is 14 residues. V shed 7 bases and J shed 5 bases, with 17 bases lying between them. The CDR3 spells CASTGGGPLETQYF. In nucleotides, the CDR3 is TGTGCCAGCACAGGAGGGGGCCCGCTGGAGACCCAGTACTTC.

This clonotype was seen a handful of times. The chain uses TRBV9 and TRBJ2-2; no clear D gene. From germline, CDR1 is SGDLS and CDR2 YYNGEE. V shed 2 bases and J shed 2 bases, with 7 bases lying between them. The CDR3 runs to 14 residues. The CDR3 sequence: CASSVGLNTGELFF. The CDR3 DNA follows: TGTGCCAGCAGCGTGGGCCTAAACACCGGGGAGCTGTTTTTT.

This clonotype was observed many times. This chain joins TRBV7-2 and TRBJ2-1, with 9 bases matching TRBD2. Germline CDR1 reads SGHTA; CDR2 reads FQGNSA. This CDR3 contains 15 residues. V was clipped by 5 bases and J by 6 bases; unmatched bases: 8. CDR3 residues: CASSPAGGPRNEQFF. CDR3 coding DNA: TGTGCCAGCAGCCCGGCGGGGGGGCCTCGCAATGAGCAGTTCTTC.

J is TRBJ1-1 and V is TRBV4-1, with a tentative D call TRBD1 (6 bases). The CDR3 runs to 19 residues. Germline V lookup: CDR1 MGHRA, CDR2 YSYEKL. Deletions cut 4 bases from V and 0 bases from J, with 24 bases between. CDR3 sequence: CASSPGEGLRSKMNTEAFF. The CDR3 coding sequence is TGCGCCAGCAGCCCAGGGGAGGGCTTACGGTCGAAGATGAACACTGAAGCTTTCTTT.

About this clonotype: One junction end disagrees with the germline gene, perhaps due to a read error. The chain is built from TRBV7-8 and TRBJ2-2, with 8 bases lining up with TRBD2. CDR3 size: 21 residues. Germline CDR1 SGHVS, CDR2 FQNEAQ. Here the CDR3 DNA reads TGTGTCAGCAGCTCCCGCGGGTGGGGGGGTGTTAGCGGGGCGAACACCGGGGAGCTGTTTTTT. Its protein is CVSSSRGWGGVSGANTGELFF.